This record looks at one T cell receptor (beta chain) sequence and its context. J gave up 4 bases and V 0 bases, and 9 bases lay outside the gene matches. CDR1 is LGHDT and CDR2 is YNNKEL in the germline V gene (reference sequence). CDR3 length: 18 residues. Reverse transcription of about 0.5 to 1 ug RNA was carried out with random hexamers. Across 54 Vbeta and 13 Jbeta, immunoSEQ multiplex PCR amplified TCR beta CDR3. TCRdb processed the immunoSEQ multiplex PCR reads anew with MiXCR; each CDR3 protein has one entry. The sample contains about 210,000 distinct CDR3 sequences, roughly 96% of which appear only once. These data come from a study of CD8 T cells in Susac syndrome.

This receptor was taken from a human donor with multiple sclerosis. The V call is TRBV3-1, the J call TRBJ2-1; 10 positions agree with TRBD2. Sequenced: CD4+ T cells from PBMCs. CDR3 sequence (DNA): TGTGCCAGCAGCCAAGACGTGGGACTAGCGCAAGCATACAATGAGCAGTTCTTC. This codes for CASSQDVGLAQAYNEQFF.